Following are 20 T cell receptor beta chains from one sample sequenced in a study of CD8 T cells in ankylosing spondylitis. Study-level findings and limits: Seven to nine highly homologous variants formed a TCR beta motif that appeared characteristic of ankylosing spondylitis blood.

MiXCR, applied by TCRdb to the 5' RACE reads, yields one record per CDR3 protein. Seen here are under 450,000 distinct CDR3 sequences, roughly a sixth observed once, and the top ten hold approximately 1%. These receptors' targets are unknown. Sequencing was carried out using blood, either unsorted or a sorted T cell fraction (not recorded which). These receptors were collected from a male donor with ankylosing spondylitis.

This clonotype was seen at least ten times. The gene calls are TRBV12-3 or TRBV12-4 and TRBJ1-1, with D tentatively TRBD1 (5 bases). Trimming pared 4 bases from V and 4 bases from J, leaving 16 bases between. This CDR3 comprises 15 residues. This CDR3 is CASSSQGPAVTEAFF. The CDR3, as DNA: TGTGCCAGCAGTTCCCAGGGACCGGCGGTCACTGAAGCTTTCTTT.

V and J are TRBV12-3 or TRBV12-4 and TRBJ1-5; D call uncertain. V lost 2 bases, J lost 0 bases, and 8 bases lay in between. This CDR3 is built from 15 residues. The CDR3 here is CASSLMASSNQPQHF. The CDR3 region has the DNA TGTGCCAGCAGTTTAATGGCGAGTAGCAATCAGCCCCAGCATTTT.

The chain has TRBV11-2 and TRBJ2-1; 10 bases line up with TRBD2. Germline assignment: CDR1 SGHAT and CDR2 FQNNGV. V gave up 7 bases and J gave up 2 bases; unmatched junction bases: 11. The CDR3 contains 17 residues. In DNA form, the CDR3 reads TGTGCCAGCACAGGGACTAGCGCCTCGAGCACCTACAATGAGCAGTTCTTC. It yields the protein CASTGTSASSTYNEQFF.

This clonotype was observed a few times. The genes are TRBV4-1 and TRBJ1-2; D might be TRBD1 (5 bases). The CDR3 runs to 15 residues. The ends were cut back, 3 bases at V and 1 base at J, with 12 bases in the middle. The germline gives CDR1 MGHRA, CDR2 YSYEKL. The CDR3 is CASSQSQGVNYGYTF. In nucleotides, the CDR3 is TGCGCCAGCAGCCAGTCCCAGGGCGTTAACTATGGCTACACCTTC.

The chain employs TRBV20-1 and TRBJ2-7; 9 bases align to TRBD2. The germline CDR1 and CDR2 sequences are DFQATT and SNEGSKA (reference sequence). With 2 bases clipped from V and 0 bases from J, the junction kept 11 bases outside the gene matches. CDR3 length: 17 amino acids. The CDR3 coding sequence is TGCAGTGCTAGATTAGACCCTCCGCGGGGGGGCTCCTACGAGCAGTACTTC. Its translation: CSARLDPPRGGSYEQYF.

This chain connects TRBV20-1 to TRBJ2-1; TRBD2 might be the D (6 bases). This CDR3 is built from 16 residues. The ends were cut back, 6 bases at V and 1 base at J, with 19 bases in the middle. CDR1 is DFQATT, CDR2 SNEGSKA, per germline (reference sequence). In DNA form, the CDR3 reads TGCAGTGCCCCGACACGTACCGGGACTTCCTACAATGAGCAGTTCTTC. It translates to CSAPTRTGTSYNEQFF.

The CDR3 here is CSARRTGGQETQYF. CDR3 DNA: TGCAGTGCTAGGAGGACAGGGGGTCAAGAGACCCAGTACTTC. The chain recombines TRBV20-1 with TRBJ2-5; 10 bases agree with TRBD1. CDR1 and CDR2 from the germline V gene are DFQATT and SNEGSKA (reference sequence). V dropped 3 bases and J dropped 2; count of bases not matched to a gene: 3. The CDR3 extends over 14 amino acids.

V and J are TRBV20-1 and TRBJ2-3, with D uncertain. The germline CDR1 and CDR2 sequences are DFQATT and SNEGSKA (reference sequence). The V end lost 7 bases, the J end lost 0 bases, and 11 bases lay between the germline ends. This CDR3 contains 13 residues. The CDR3 DNA reads as TGCAGTGTGCCAGGATATAGCACAGATACGCAGTATTTT. It encodes CSVPGYSTDTQYF.

V usage is TRBV29-1 and J usage is TRBJ2-1, with D maybe TRBD1 (6 bases). CDR1 and CDR2 (germline): SQVTM, ANQGSEA. V was trimmed by 6 bases and J by 0 bases, leaving 18 bases between them. This CDR3 comprises 16 residues. CDR3 DNA: TGCAGCGTCCGCGTCATGGACAGAAACTCCTACAATGAGCAGTTCTTC. Translating it yields CSVRVMDRNSYNEQFF.

This clonotype is a singleton in its sample. The chain links TRBV20-1 to TRBJ2-1, with 7 nucleotides matching TRBD2. CDR3 size: 14 residues. With 3 bases clipped from V and 7 bases from J, the junction kept 9 bases outside the gene matches. Germline CDR1 and CDR2: DFQATT and SNEGSKA (reference sequence). CDR3 bases: TGCAGTGCTAGTGCCAGCGGGATTTGGAATGAGCAGTTCTTC. Its protein product is CSASASGIWNEQFF.

This clonotype showed up just once. V and J are TRBV19 and TRBJ2-1; either TRBD1 or TRBD2 may fit D (5 bases each). V was shortened by 3 bases and J by 4 bases, with 13 bases between the two germline ends. The CDR3 is made up of 15 amino acids. Germline V gene data show CDR1 as LNHDA and CDR2 as SQIVND (reference sequence). CDR3 sequence: CASSISWDGYNEQFF. The DNA of the CDR3 is TGTGCCAGTAGTATTTCTTGGGACGGTTACAATGAGCAGTTCTTC.

The chain employs TRBV5-6 and TRBJ1-1; 9 nucleotides agree with TRBD1. The CDR3 runs 14 residues. Germline assignment: CDR1 SGHDT and CDR2 YYEEEE. The junction had 9 bases not matched to a gene; V was cut back by 6 bases and J by 6 bases. This chain's CDR3 is CASTDRGSLSEAFF. The CDR3 DNA is TGTGCCAGCACCGACAGGGGGAGCTTGTCTGAAGCTTTCTTT. The variable domain in full, with the rest retrieved from reference TRBV5-6 and TRBJ1-1, is DAGVTQSPTHLIKTRGQQVTLRCSPKSGHDTVSWYQQALGQGPQFIFQYYEEEERQRGNFPDRFSGHQFPNYSSELNVNALLLGDSALYLCASTDRGSLSEAFFGQGTRLTVV.

The V call is TRBV20-1, the J call TRBJ2-3, with 10 bases matching TRBD2. The CDR3 spans 14 residues. Trimming cost V 2 bases and J 4 bases; bases outside gene matches: 3. Germline values: CDR1 DFQATT, CDR2 SNEGSKA (reference sequence). CDR3 in DNA: TGCAGTGCTAGACTAGCGGGAGCCTCAGATACGCAGTATTTT. Translated: CSARLAGASDTQYF.

The rearrangement uses TRBV30 and TRBJ2-7; TRBD2 matches 8 bases. The V gene end was trimmed by 5 bases and the J gene end by 3 bases; junction bases not matched to a gene: 3. Germline V gene lookup returns CDR1 GTSNPN and CDR2 SVGIG (reference sequence). This CDR3 contains 12 residues. DNA for the CDR3: TGTGCCTGGCGACGGGAGGGCTACGAGCAGTACTTC. This gives the protein CAWRREGYEQYF.

Only a few counts were recorded for this clonotype. J is TRBJ2-1 and V is TRBV4-3; TRBD2 might be the D (6 bases). V lost 0 bases and J lost 5, with 11 bases in between. The germline V gene has CDR1 LGHNA and CDR2 YSLEER. The length of the CDR3 is 15 residues. For the CDR3, the DNA is TGCGCCAGCAGCCAAGAACTCCTAGCGAACAATGAGCAGTTCTTC. Its translation is CASSQELLANNEQFF.

This clonotype was observed a few times. This chain joins TRBV9 and TRBJ2-1; D might be TRBD1 (5 bases). The germline V gene encodes CDR1 SGDLS and CDR2 YYNGEE. The CDR3 totals 15 residues. V was pared by 3 bases and J by 9 bases, with 19 bases between. The CDR3 sequence is CASSADRLRATEQFF. CDR3 in DNA: TGTGCCAGCAGCGCAGACAGACTCCGCGCTACTGAGCAGTTCTTC.

This clonotype has at least ten counts. This chain links TRBV12-3 or TRBV12-4 with TRBJ1-2; TRBD1 might be the D (6 bases). The CDR3 is made up of 14 amino acids. Trimming cost V 6 bases and J 4 bases, with 15 bases left between them. CDR3 protein: CASRVQGRGYGYTF. CDR3 nucleotides: TGTGCCAGCAGGGTACAGGGTCGTGGCTATGGCTACACCTTC.

The V gene is TRBV5-1, the J gene TRBJ1-6, with unresolved D. The length of the CDR3 is 14 residues. V was clipped by 4 bases and J by 8 bases, with 13 bases between them. The germline gives CDR1 SGHRS, CDR2 YFSETQ. DNA for the CDR3: TGCGCCAGCAGCCTGGACTCGGGAGATTCACCCCTCCACTTT. Residues: CASSLDSGDSPLHF. Filled out from reference TRBV5-1 and TRBJ1-6, the complete variable domain reads KAGVTQTPRYLIKTRGQQVTLSCSPISGHRSVSWYQQTPGQGLQFLFEYFSETQRNKGNFPGRFSGRQFSNSRSEMNVSTLELGDSALYLCASSLDSGDSPLHFGNGTRLTVT.

This clonotype has just a few counts. The gene calls are TRBV7-3 and TRBJ2-1, with D possibly called TRBD1 or TRBD2 (6 bases each). V lost 5 bases to trimming and J lost 7 bases, with 21 bases between them. The V gene's germline CDR1 is SGHTA and CDR2 FQGTGA. The CDR3 sequence is 16 residues long. The CDR3 sequence: CASSPNRGEPRNEQFF. The CDR3 nucleotides read TGTGCCAGCAGCCCCAATAGGGGGGAGCCGCGAAATGAGCAGTTCTTC. The entire variable domain, with the rest obtained from reference TRBV7-3 and TRBJ2-1, is as follows: GAGVSQTPSNKVTEKGKYVELRCDPISGHTALYWYRQSLGQGPEFLIYFQGTGAADDSGLPNDRFFAVRPEGSVSTLKIQRTERGDSAVYLCASSPNRGEPRNEQFFGPGTRLTVL.

The gene calls are TRBV29-1 and TRBJ2-1; TRBD1 agrees at 9 bases. Trimming took 7 bases from V and 4 from J; bases not matched to a gene: 11. Germline V gives CDR1 SQVTM, CDR2 ANQGSEA. The CDR3 loop spans 15 amino acids. CDR3 DNA sequence: TGCAGCGCTTCGGCCCCGGGACAGGGATACAATGAGCAGTTCTTC. It specifies CSASAPGQGYNEQFF.